Below are 20 T cell receptor beta chains sequenced from a single sample in a study of T cell responses to AZD1222 COVID-19 vaccine. Profiled with immunoSEQ multiplex PCR; TCRdb holds only in-frame clones, not every one. Of about 120,000 clones listed, around 92% are singletons. Sequenced material: peripheral blood, taken on day 0 of AZD1222 vaccination. The receptors come from an adult in good health.

This clone was counted between two and nine times. The rearrangement uses TRBV7-3 and TRBJ2-7; 8 nucleotides line up with TRBD2. The J segment lost 1 base and the V segment lost 5 bases, leaving 4 bases of the junction unmatched. Per germline, CDR1 SGHTA and CDR2 FQGTGA. CDR3 length: 14 residues. This CDR3 is CASSPRGGSYEQYF. DNA for the CDR3: TGTGCCAGCAGCCCCCGGGGGGGTTCCTACGAGCAGTACTTC.

The chain carries TRBV30 and TRBJ2-1; the D call may be TRBD1 or TRBD2 (5 bases each). Germline CDR1 and CDR2: GTSNPN and SVGIG (reference sequence). This CDR3 contains 13 residues. V was cut by 3 bases and J by 16 bases, with 22 bases left in between. CDR3 protein: CAWSAWGSTSVFF. For the CDR3, the DNA is TGTGCCTGGAGCGCCTGGGGGTCCACATCCGTCTTCTTC.

The chain couples TRBV11-2 to TRBJ2-7; tentatively, D is TRBD1 (6 bases). Trimming took off 4 bases at V and 0 bases at J, with 13 bases between the two ends. In germline, CDR1 is SGHAT, CDR2 FQNNGV. This CDR3 has 15 residues. The CDR3 protein is CASSSEDSTSYEQYF. CDR3 coding DNA: TGTGCCAGCAGCTCAGAGGACAGTACCTCCTACGAGCAGTACTTC.

V and J are TRBV6-5 and TRBJ2-7, with TRBD2 identical over 10 bases. The CDR3 is 14 amino acids. V dropped 5 bases and J dropped 7; count of bases not matched to a gene: 8. Germline CDR1 reads MNHEY; CDR2 reads SVGAGI. Here the CDR3 DNA reads TGTGCCAGCAGTCCACGGACTAGCGGCGGGGAGCAGTACTTC. Its translation: CASSPRTSGGEQYF.

This chain joins TRBV27 and TRBJ2-2, with TRBD2 matching 11 bases. The germline gives CDR1 MNHEY, CDR2 SMNVEV (reference sequence). This CDR3 comprises 22 residues. Unmatched junction bases numbered 18, after V lost 1 base and J lost 2 bases. The chain's CDR3 is CASSLFVVGGTSGEGNTGELFF. Written as DNA, the CDR3 is TGTGCCAGCAGTTTATTCGTTGTGGGGGGGACTAGCGGAGAGGGAAACACCGGGGAGCTGTTTTTT.

The rearrangement joins TRBV2 to TRBJ2-5, with 12 nucleotides matching TRBD2. CDR1 SNHLY and CDR2 FYNNEI come from the germline V gene. The junction had 2 bases not matched to a gene; V was cut back by 5 bases and J by 1 base. The length of the CDR3 is 15 residues. The chain's CDR3 is CASSWTSGAQETQYF. CDR3 coding DNA: TGTGCCAGCAGTTGGACTAGCGGGGCCCAAGAGACCCAGTACTTC.

This CDR3 is CASSSPTTTNEKLFF. The CDR3 DNA is TGTGCCAGCAGCTCGCCCACCACTACTAATGAAAAACTGTTTTTT. The chain joins TRBV5-6 to TRBJ1-4; D is ambiguous. V was pared by 3 bases and J by 2 bases, with 11 bases between. Germline CDR1 reads SGHDT; CDR2 reads YYEEEE. The CDR3 consists of 15 residues.

This clone was picked up a small number of times. The gene calls are TRBV10-3 and TRBJ2-2; 9 nucleotides line up with TRBD1. The CDR3 totals 14 residues. Germline V CDR1 and CDR2: ENHRY, SYGVKD. J lost 5 bases, V lost 6 bases, and 4 bases had no gene match. CDR3 residues: CAISPGQGTGELFF. The CDR3 DNA is TGTGCCATCAGCCCGGGACAGGGAACCGGGGAGCTGTTTTTT.

This clone occurred once. The genes are TRBV6-2 or TRBV6-3 and TRBJ2-7; D is unresolved. Trimming shortened V by 5 bases and J by 4 bases, and 15 bases separated the two germline ends. Germline V gene data show CDR1 as MNHEY and CDR2 as SVGEGT. CDR3 length: 14 amino acids. This CDR3 is CASSLPSLGYEQYF. CDR3 coding DNA: TGTGCCAGCAGTCTGCCGAGTTTAGGTTACGAGCAGTACTTC.

This clone appeared once. The chain recombines TRBV28 with TRBJ1-5; D is unresolved. V dropped 1 base and J dropped 1 base, with 8 bases sitting between them. Germline V gives CDR1 MDHEN, CDR2 SYDVKM. The length of the CDR3 is 15 residues. The CDR3 region is CASSLSDGSNQPQHF. In DNA form, the CDR3 reads TGTGCCAGCAGTTTATCTGACGGAAGCAATCAGCCCCAGCATTTT. The full variable domain, its missing parts supplied by reference TRBV28 and TRBJ1-5, is DVKVTQSSRYLVKRTGEKVFLECVQDMDHENMFWYRQDPGLGLRLIYFSYDVKMKEKGDIPEGYSVSREKKERFSLILESASTNQTSMYLCASSLSDGSNQPQHFGDGTRLSIL.

CDR3 loop: CASSVGQGFADTQYF. CDR3 coding DNA: TGTGCCAGCAGCGTAGGACAGGGTTTCGCAGATACGCAGTATTTT. This chain connects TRBV9 to TRBJ2-3; 7 positions agree with TRBD1. The CDR3 covers 15 residues. Germline-derived CDR1 and CDR2 are SGDLS and YYNGEE. V dropped 0 bases and J dropped 4; count of bases not matched to a gene: 5.

The chain links TRBV24-1 to TRBJ2-1, with D possibly matching TRBD1 (5 bases). The ends were cut back, 4 bases at V and 6 bases at J, with 15 bases in the middle. Germline V gene sequence: CDR1 KGHDR, CDR2 SFDVKD. The CDR3 is made up of 15 amino acids. The CDR3, as DNA: TGTGCCACCAGTGAGGGCGGACCAGGGTCCAATGAGCAGTTCTTC. It is translated as CATSEGGPGSNEQFF.

The V gene is TRBV6-5, the J gene TRBJ2-7; possible D gene TRBD1, 6 bases. CDR3 length equals 13 residues. Germline V gives CDR1 MNHEY, CDR2 SVGAGI. Trimming cost V 11 bases and J 0 bases, with 14 bases left between them. CDR3 sequence: CASIQGYSYEQYF. Written as DNA, the CDR3 is TGTGCCTCAATACAGGGCTACTCCTACGAGCAGTACTTC.

V is TRBV9 and J is TRBJ1-2; D might be TRBD1 (6 bases). The CDR3 is 14 residues long. V shed 3 bases and J shed 8 bases, with 17 bases lying between them. Germline lookup yields CDR1 SGDLS and CDR2 YYNGEE. CDR3 sequence reads: CASSGSSGVGGYTF. CDR3 nucleotides: TGTGCCAGCAGCGGTTCGTCAGGGGTCGGCGGCTACACCTTC. The whole variable domain, filled in from reference TRBV9 and TRBJ1-2, reads DSGVTQTPKHLITATGQRVTLRCSPRSGDLSVYWYQQSLDQGLQFLIQYYNGEERAKGNILERFSAQQFPDLHSELNLSSLELGDSALYFCASSGSSGVGGYTFGSGTRLTVV.

The chain carries TRBV28 and TRBJ2-7; 9 bases fit TRBD2. After removal of 9 bases from V and 3 bases from J, the junction contained 15 bases not matched to a gene. The CDR3 has 16 residues. Germline CDR1 and CDR2: MDHEN and SYDVKM. CDR3 sequence reads: CASTRTSEGSLYEQYF. The CDR3 nucleotides are TGTGCCAGTACCCGGACTAGCGAAGGGTCTCTCTACGAGCAGTACTTC.

The chain has TRBV30 and TRBJ2-5, with D hard to call. Germline loops: CDR1 GTSNPN, CDR2 SVGIG (reference sequence). Trimming left V 0 bases short and J 1 base short, with 6 bases between. The CDR3 is made up of 13 amino acids. CDR3 nucleotide sequence: TGTGCCTGGAGTGTAAACTTCCAAGAGACCCAGTACTTC. Amino acids: CAWSVNFQETQYF.

This chain links TRBV19 with TRBJ1-5, with 8 bases that match TRBD1. Germline V gene lookup returns CDR1 LNHDA and CDR2 SQIVND (reference sequence). V shed 2 bases, J shed 0 bases, and the junction held 3 bases outside the gene matches. The CDR3 sequence is 16 residues long. This CDR3 reads CASSILQGDSNQPQHF. CDR3 nucleotides: TGTGCCAGTAGTATACTACAGGGGGATAGCAATCAGCCCCAGCATTTT.

The gene calls are TRBV4-3 and TRBJ1-1; D remains unclear. The CDR3 sequence is 16 residues long. Between the trimmed V and J ends, which lost 1 base and 1 base, there was a span of 13 bases. Germline loops: CDR1 LGHNA, CDR2 YSLEER. The CDR3 region is CASSQVSWVGNTEAFF. DNA of the CDR3: TGCGCCAGCAGCCAAGTGTCCTGGGTAGGGAACACTGAAGCTTTCTTT.

The V and J genes are TRBV4-3 and TRBJ2-1, with D perhaps TRBD1 or TRBD2 (5 bases each). CDR3 length equals 17 residues. Trimming cost V 1 base and J 3 bases, with 16 bases left between them. Germline V gene sequence: CDR1 LGHNA, CDR2 YSLEER. CDR3 in DNA: TGCGCCAGCAGCCAAGGGGGAGACGGGGCGCTCTACAATGAGCAGTTCTTC. Its protein is CASSQGGDGALYNEQFF.

In DNA, the CDR3 is TGTGCCAGCAGCCCTAGGCGGGACTCCTTCAGAGATGAGCAGTTCTTC. Protein product: CASSPRRDSFRDEQFF. V and J are TRBV11-2 and TRBJ2-1; maybe TRBD2 (6 bases). The CDR3 is 16 amino acids. Looked up from germline, CDR1 is SGHAT and CDR2 is FQNNGV. V was trimmed by 5 bases and J by 8 bases, leaving 22 bases between them.